The 11 T cell receptor beta chains reported below all come from one sample, sequenced in a study of blood T cell repertoires in COVID-19. Here immunoSEQ multiplex PCR was the method, and the copy in TCRdb shows in-frame clones only, minus some. The data contain 95,000 to 150,000 clones, around nine tenths of them seen just once; the ten biggest clones take up 6% to 8.5%. The sample comprised peripheral blood. Source of these receptors: a man aged 50 to 59 with acute or convalescent COVID-19.

This clone was counted once. This chain connects TRBV15 to TRBJ2-7; tentative D call: TRBD2 (6 bases). Deletions cut 8 bases from V and 2 bases from J, with 16 bases between. This CDR3 contains 14 residues. Germline V gene sequence: CDR1 LNHNV, CDR2 YYDKDF (reference sequence). CDR3 in amino acids: CATGWRESPYEQYF. The CDR3 nucleotides read TGTGCCACCGGATGGCGGGAAAGCCCCTACGAGCAGTACTTC.

This clone occurred a few times. This sequence joins TRBV7-8 and TRBJ1-5; 7 nucleotides align to TRBD1. The J segment lost 0 bases and the V segment lost 1 base, leaving 3 bases of the junction unmatched. Germline V CDR1 and CDR2: SGHVS, FQNEAQ. This CDR3 comprises 16 residues. The DNA of the CDR3 is TGTGCCAGCAGCTTAGTGGGACAGTATAGCAATCAGCCCCAGCATTTT. Its translation is CASSLVGQYSNQPQHF.

The gene calls are TRBV6-5 and TRBJ2-2; 10 positions match TRBD2. The CDR3 length is 14 residues. Germline CDR1 reads MNHEY; CDR2 reads SVGAGI. V lost 8 bases and J lost 7; bases outside the gene matches: 7. Here the CDR3 DNA reads TGTGCCAGCCGGCTAGCGGGAGCTTTCGGGGAGCTGTTTTTT. It specifies CASRLAGAFGELFF.

The rearrangement links TRBV5-4 to TRBJ1-1; 12 bases agree with TRBD1. The germline V gene has CDR1 SGHNT and CDR2 YYREEE (reference sequence). After removal of 4 bases from V and 1 base from J, the junction contained 5 bases not matched to a gene. This CDR3 contains 16 residues. For the CDR3, the DNA is TGTGCCAGCAGCGGGGACAGGGGGCGGGGGAACACTGAAGCTTTCTTT. It translates to CASSGDRGRGNTEAFF.

This chain's CDR3 is CASSGLGGGNQPQHF. The DNA for the CDR3 is TGTGCCAGCAGCGGACTAGGAGGCGGGAATCAGCCCCAGCATTTT. J is TRBJ1-5 and V is TRBV5-8; D is uncertain. Germline V gives CDR1 SGHTS, CDR2 YDEGEE. Trimming removed 4 bases at V and 4 bases at J, with 15 bases between. This CDR3 comprises 15 residues.

V is TRBV27 and J is TRBJ1-5; the D is unclear. Germline V CDR1 and CDR2: MNHEY, SMNVEV (reference sequence). The CDR3 has 16 residues. Trimming cost V 5 bases and J 6 bases, with 20 bases left between them. The CDR3 DNA reads as TGTGCCAGCAGTGAGAGGGTGGTGATGCGAGGTCAGCCCCAGCATTTT. Protein: CASSERVVMRGQPQHF.

The V gene is TRBV7-9, the J gene TRBJ2-1; 10 nucleotides match TRBD2. Germline V lookup: CDR1 SEHNR, CDR2 FQNEAQ (reference sequence). With V trimmed by 7 bases and J by 9 bases, 21 bases remained unmatched. CDR3 length: 18 amino acids. CDR3 residues: CASNDRDGGTSAGGEQFF. The CDR3 DNA reads TGTGCCAGCAACGACCGGGACGGCGGGACTAGCGCAGGTGGTGAGCAGTTCTTC.

This clone was picked up a small number of times. The chain employs TRBV12-3 or TRBV12-4 and TRBJ2-1; TRBD1 agrees at 7 bases. The J segment lost 6 bases and the V segment lost 6 bases, leaving 5 bases of the junction unmatched. The CDR3 is 13 residues long. The CDR3 protein is CASRLTGFNEQFF. DNA of the CDR3: TGTGCCAGCAGGTTGACAGGGTTCAATGAGCAGTTCTTC.

The gene calls are TRBV7-9 and TRBJ2-1; tentatively, D is TRBD2 (6 bases). Trimming left V 5 bases short and J 15 bases short, with 20 bases between. The CDR3 extends over 13 amino acids. The V gene's germline CDR1 is SEHNR and CDR2 FQNEAQ (reference sequence). CDR3 nucleotide sequence: TGTGCCAGCAGCCGCGCCGGGACTTGGGTCTTGTTCTTC. Translating gives CASSRAGTWVLFF.

The gene calls are TRBV6-5 and TRBJ2-1; 9 nucleotides line up with TRBD1. The trim removed 6 bases at V and 6 bases at J, leaving 9 bases unmatched. This CDR3 has 15 amino acids. Germline V gives CDR1 MNHEY, CDR2 SVGAGI. The CDR3 nucleotides are TGTGCCAGCAGGCCTTCCGGGACAGGGTCCAATGAGCAGTTCTTC. Translation: CASRPSGTGSNEQFF.

The chain has TRBV4-1 and TRBJ2-7, with D possibly matching TRBD2 (6 bases). Deletions cut 1 base from V and 3 bases from J, with 13 bases between. Germline CDR1 reads MGHRA; CDR2 reads YSYEKL. CDR3 length: 15 amino acids. The CDR3 protein is CASSQGLGPVYEQYF. The CDR3 nucleotides are TGCGCCAGCAGCCAAGGACTAGGTCCAGTCTACGAGCAGTACTTC.